The source of this TCR beta chain is a study of T cell responses to AZD1222 COVID-19 vaccine (dated by TCRdb to the early 2020s). Regarding the study in general: TCR sequencing covered about 230 trial participants: some 210 given two doses of AZD1222 and about 26 given two doses of MenACWY control vaccine. Enrollment into the trials was organized by age into subgroups of 18-55, 56-69 and 70-plus years, and those subgroups contained roughly 150, 30 and 60 TCR-sequenced participants, respectively.

V is pared back by 5 bases and J by 2 bases, with 9 bases lying between the germline termini. CDR1 and CDR2, per the germline V gene (reference sequence), are SEHNR and FQNEAQ. The CDR3, from cysteine to phenylalanine, totals 13 residues. The DNA shown is the 39-base CDR3, in frame from base 1. The CDR3 regions of human TCRbeta chains were subjected to immunosequencing. As for the authors' bioinformatics: TCRs in the repertoires were matched against a reference library of SARS-CoV-2-specific TCRs that had been generated with the MIRA antigen-specificity platform. Breadth was defined as the fraction of unique TCRs that were SARS-CoV-2-associated. Depth was defined as the fraction of total T cells that were SARS-CoV-2-associated. Using the MIRA data, each spike-specific TCR was assigned both to the spike region to which the TCR was reactive and to a CD4 or CD8 class. Log10-transformed breadth and depth values were compared by one-way ANOVA with Sidak's multiple comparisons tests. In TCRdb, the immuneACCESS table is reduced to in-frame sequences with V and J assigned. These tables do not hold every clone; where another copy was compared, an unresolved V gene accounts for under half, and the others remain unexplained. V and J calls and clone size come straight from that table; D and trimming were deduced from the DNA. The table for this sample lists tens of thousands of clones; around 80% of them were counted only once. Less than 50% of the sample goes to the ten largest clones.

The sample's time point label, in plain terms: about 28 days (+/-7) after the second vaccine dose. AZD1222 recipients whose second dose came at about 4 weeks and those whose second dose came at about 12 weeks were combined into one group, since spike-specific TCR depth and breadth did not differ between the two schedules. The vaccinee samples were drawn from two UK trials, COV001 and COV002, one of which was a single-blind randomized controlled phase 2/3 trial testing AZD1222 (ChAdOx1 nCoV-19) in healthy adults. Trial participant PBMC samples were collected at day 0 and day 28 after the second dose for TCRbeta chain sequencing. Concerning this clone: What antigen it recognizes has not been identified. There are no base qualities to consult, and no much larger clone falls within one base.

The full study reports these points: Conclusions about previously exposed vaccinees are limited because only five to seven AZD1222 recipients were SARS-CoV-2 seropositive at baseline. After two AZD1222 doses, both the breadth and the depth of spike-specific TCRs were significantly higher than at day 0 and than in MenACWY recipients. Because no day 14 peak-response samples were available, repertoires were characterized only after the peak T cell response. The 56-69-year group was small, and its depth increase did not reach significance, likely because of low power. Participants were mostly white British, with more females than males. The authors suggested clonal diversity may have been underestimated. Reportedly, close to half of the unique spike-specific TCRs recognized epitopes lying outside the regions that are mutated in the B.1.351 and B.1.1.7 variants. The vaccine-associated CD4 TCRs covered the entire spike protein, and the dominant responses fell in regions 160-218 and 743-854.

This sequence uses TRBV7-9 and TRBJ2-5; no D gene is confidently identified. The sample consisted of peripheral blood, taken 28 days after the second AZD1222 dose. The TCR sequence derives from an adult who received the AZD1222 COVID-19 vaccine. The CDR3 is CASSLGGQETQYF. The nucleotide sequence is given as TGTGCCAGCAGCCTTGGCGGACAAGAGACCCAGTACTTC.